Described below is a single T cell receptor (beta chain) sequence and its context. The antigen it binds to is not known. Qualities for individual bases were not recorded, and no much larger clone is one base off. This specimen comes from a study of radiotherapy plus CTLA-4 blockade in lung cancer (dated by TCRdb to 2017 to 2018). About the study as a whole: Objective responses were observed in approximately 17% of enrolled patients, and disease control was achieved in roughly 30%.

The library relied on the immunoSEQ multiplex PCR assay. Drawn from immuneACCESS, this table holds only the in-frame rearrangements with V and J called that TCRdb kept. Clones are partly lost; checked studies trace under half to an unresolved V gene and leave the rest unexplained. The sample records about 51,000 clones, 75% to 80% of which are singletons. The biggest ten clones account for about 2.5% of the sample. The study tested focal radiation therapy combined with CTLA-4 blockade (ipilimumab) in patients with chemo-refractory metastatic non-small-cell lung cancer. Beyond this particular receptor, the publication reports: After treatment with radiotherapy and ipilimumab, TCR clones that originated in tumors expanded in peripheral blood. The strongest predictors of response were reported to be early dynamic shifts in blood T cell clones along with a rise in serum interferon-beta following radiation.

Germline trimming: 1 base from V, 5 bases from J; junction bases outside gene matches: 2. CDR1 and CDR2 (MGHDK, SYGVNS) derive from the germline V gene. The CDR3 numbers 14 residues from cysteine through phenylalanine. The retained sequence is limited to the CDR3, 42 bases, with the frame set at the first base. This sequence originates from a human donor with non-small cell lung cancer whose response to radiotherapy plus ipilimumab could not be evaluated. This chain is built from TRBV25-1 and TRBJ2-5; 9 junctional bases match TRBD1. Here the sequenced sample was peripheral blood, taken from a patient treated with radiotherapy plus ipilimumab. In nucleotides, the sequence is TGTGCCAGCAGTGAATGGGGGACAGGGGAGACCCAGTACTTC. This gives the protein CASSEWGTGETQYF.